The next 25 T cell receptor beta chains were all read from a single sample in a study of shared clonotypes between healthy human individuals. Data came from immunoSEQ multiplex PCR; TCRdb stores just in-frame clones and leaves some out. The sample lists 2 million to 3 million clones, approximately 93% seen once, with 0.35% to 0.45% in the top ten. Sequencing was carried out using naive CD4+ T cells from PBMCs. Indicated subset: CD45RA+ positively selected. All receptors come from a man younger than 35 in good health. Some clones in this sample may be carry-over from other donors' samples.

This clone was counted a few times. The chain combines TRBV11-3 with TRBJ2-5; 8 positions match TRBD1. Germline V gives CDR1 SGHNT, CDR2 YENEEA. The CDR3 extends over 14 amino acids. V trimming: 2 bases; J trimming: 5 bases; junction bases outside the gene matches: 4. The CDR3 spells CASSLPGGAETQYF. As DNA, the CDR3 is TGTGCCAGCAGCTTACCAGGGGGCGCTGAGACCCAGTACTTC.

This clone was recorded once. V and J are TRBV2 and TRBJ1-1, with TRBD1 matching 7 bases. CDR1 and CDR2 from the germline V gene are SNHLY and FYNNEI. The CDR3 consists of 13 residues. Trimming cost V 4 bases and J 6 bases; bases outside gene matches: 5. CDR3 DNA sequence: TGTGCCAGCAGTGCCATCCAGGGGGCTGAAGCTTTCTTT. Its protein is CASSAIQGAEAFF.

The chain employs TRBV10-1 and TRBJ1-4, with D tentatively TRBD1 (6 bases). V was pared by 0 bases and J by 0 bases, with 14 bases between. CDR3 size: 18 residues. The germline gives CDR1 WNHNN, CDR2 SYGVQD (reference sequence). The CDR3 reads CASSESAAGVATNEKLFF. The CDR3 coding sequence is TGCGCCAGCAGTGAGTCGGCGGCAGGGGTAGCAACTAATGAAAAACTGTTTTTT.

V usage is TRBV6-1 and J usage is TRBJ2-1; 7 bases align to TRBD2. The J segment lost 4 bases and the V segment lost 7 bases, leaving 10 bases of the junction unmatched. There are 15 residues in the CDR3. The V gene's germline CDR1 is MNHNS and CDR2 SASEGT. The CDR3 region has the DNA TGTGCCAGCACCCGAGGGACTACCCGTTACAATGAGCAGTTCTTC. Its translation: CASTRGTTRYNEQFF.

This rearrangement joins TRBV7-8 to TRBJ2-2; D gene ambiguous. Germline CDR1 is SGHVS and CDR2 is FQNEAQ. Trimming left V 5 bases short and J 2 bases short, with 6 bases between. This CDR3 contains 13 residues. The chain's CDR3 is CASSRQNTGELFF. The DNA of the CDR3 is TGTGCCAGCAGCCGACAAAACACCGGGGAGCTGTTTTTT.

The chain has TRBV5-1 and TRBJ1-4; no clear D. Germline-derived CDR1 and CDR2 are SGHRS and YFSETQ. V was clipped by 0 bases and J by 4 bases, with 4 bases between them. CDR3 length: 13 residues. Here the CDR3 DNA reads TGCGCCAGCAGCTTGGATATTAATGAAAAACTGTTTTTT. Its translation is CASSLDINEKLFF.

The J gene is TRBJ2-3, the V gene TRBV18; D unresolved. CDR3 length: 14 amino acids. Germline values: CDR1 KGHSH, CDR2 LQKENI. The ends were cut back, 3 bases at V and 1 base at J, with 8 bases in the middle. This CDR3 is CASSPKGGTDTQYF. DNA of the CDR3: TGTGCCAGCTCACCCAAAGGTGGCACAGATACGCAGTATTTT.

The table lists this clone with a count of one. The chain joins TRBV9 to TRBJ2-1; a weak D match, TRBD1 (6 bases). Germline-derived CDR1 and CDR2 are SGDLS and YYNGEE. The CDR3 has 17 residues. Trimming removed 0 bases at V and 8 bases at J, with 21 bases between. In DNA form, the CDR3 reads TGTGCCAGCAGCGTAGCACCGCCACAGGGCCCTGGGGATGAGCAGTTCTTC. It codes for CASSVAPPQGPGDEQFF.

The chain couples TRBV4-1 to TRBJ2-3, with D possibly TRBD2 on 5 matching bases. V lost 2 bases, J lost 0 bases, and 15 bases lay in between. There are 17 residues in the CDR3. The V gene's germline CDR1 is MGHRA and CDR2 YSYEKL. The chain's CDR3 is CASSQLLRGLSTDTQYF. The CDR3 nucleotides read TGCGCCAGCAGCCAACTTCTCCGCGGACTCAGCACAGATACGCAGTATTTT.

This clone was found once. In DNA form, the CDR3 reads TGCGCCAGCAGCGAACGGACAGTCCCTAATGAAAAACTGTTTTTT. This gives the protein CASSERTVPNEKLFF. The chain links TRBV4-1 to TRBJ1-4; TRBD1 might be the D (6 bases). Trimming stripped 5 bases from V and 3 bases from J, with 13 bases between. This CDR3 spans 15 amino acids. Germline V gene sequence: CDR1 MGHRA, CDR2 YSYEKL.

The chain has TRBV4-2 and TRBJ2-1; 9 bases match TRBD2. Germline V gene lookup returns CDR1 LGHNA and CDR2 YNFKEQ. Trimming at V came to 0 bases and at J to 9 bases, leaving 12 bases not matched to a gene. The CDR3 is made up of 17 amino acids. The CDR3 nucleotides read TGTGCCAGCAGCCAAGACTTAGCGGGAGCGACCCTCGGTGAGCAGTTCTTC. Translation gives CASSQDLAGATLGEQFF.

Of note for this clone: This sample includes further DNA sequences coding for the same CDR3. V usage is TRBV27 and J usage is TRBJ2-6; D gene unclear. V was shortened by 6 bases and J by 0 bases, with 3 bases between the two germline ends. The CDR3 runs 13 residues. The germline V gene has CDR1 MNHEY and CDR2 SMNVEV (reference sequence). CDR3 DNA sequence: TGTGCCAGCAGAGGCTCTGGGGCCAACGTCCTGACTTTC. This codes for CASRGSGANVLTF.

DNA of the CDR3: TGTGCCAGCAGCTTACCGGACGCTTCGGGGTCCACTGAAGCTTTCTTT. Translation: CASSLPDASGSTEAFF. The rearrangement joins TRBV7-9 to TRBJ1-1; D ambiguous. The CDR3 loop spans 16 amino acids. With 2 bases removed from V and 4 bases from J, the gap between germline ends came to 17 bases. CDR1 is SEHNR and CDR2 is FQNEAQ in the germline V gene (reference sequence).

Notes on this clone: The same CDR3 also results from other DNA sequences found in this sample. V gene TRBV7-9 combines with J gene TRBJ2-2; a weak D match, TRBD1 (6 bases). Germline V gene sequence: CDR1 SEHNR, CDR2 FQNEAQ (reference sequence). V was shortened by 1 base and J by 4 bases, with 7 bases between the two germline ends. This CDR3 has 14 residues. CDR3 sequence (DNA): TGTGCCAGCAGCTTAGGAGGGGGCACCGGGGAGCTGTTTTTT. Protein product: CASSLGGGTGELFF.

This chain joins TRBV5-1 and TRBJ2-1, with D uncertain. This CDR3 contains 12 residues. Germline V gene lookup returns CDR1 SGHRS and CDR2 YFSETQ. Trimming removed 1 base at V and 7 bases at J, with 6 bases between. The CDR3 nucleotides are TGCGCCAGCAGCTTGAGGCAGAATGAGCAGTTCTTC. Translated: CASSLRQNEQFF.

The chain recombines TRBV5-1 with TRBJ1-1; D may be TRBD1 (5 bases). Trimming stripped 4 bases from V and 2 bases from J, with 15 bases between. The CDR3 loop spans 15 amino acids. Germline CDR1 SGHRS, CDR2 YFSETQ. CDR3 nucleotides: TGCGCCAGCAGCCCGCCGGACACCTACAACACTGAAGCTTTCTTT. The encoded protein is CASSPPDTYNTEAFF.

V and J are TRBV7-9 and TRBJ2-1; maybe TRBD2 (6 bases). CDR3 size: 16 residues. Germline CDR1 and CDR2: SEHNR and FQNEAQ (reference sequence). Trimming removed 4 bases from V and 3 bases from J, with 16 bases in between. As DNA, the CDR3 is TGTGCCAGCAGCTCGAGGTATGGTAGCGGCTACAATGAGCAGTTCTTC. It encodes CASSSRYGSGYNEQFF.

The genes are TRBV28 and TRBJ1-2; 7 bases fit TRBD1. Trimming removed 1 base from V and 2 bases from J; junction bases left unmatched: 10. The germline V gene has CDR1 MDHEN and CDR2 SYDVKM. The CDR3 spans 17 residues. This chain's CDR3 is CASSLSEAWTGNYGYTF. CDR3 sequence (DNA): TGTGCCAGCAGTTTATCGGAGGCTTGGACAGGAAACTATGGCTACACCTTC.

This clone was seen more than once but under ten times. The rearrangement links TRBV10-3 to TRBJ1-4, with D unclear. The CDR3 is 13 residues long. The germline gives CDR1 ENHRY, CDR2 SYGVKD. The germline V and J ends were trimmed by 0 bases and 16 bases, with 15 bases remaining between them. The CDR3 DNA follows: TGTGCCATCAGTGAGTCATCGGCAGGCCGGGGGTTTTTT. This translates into CAISESSAGRGFF.

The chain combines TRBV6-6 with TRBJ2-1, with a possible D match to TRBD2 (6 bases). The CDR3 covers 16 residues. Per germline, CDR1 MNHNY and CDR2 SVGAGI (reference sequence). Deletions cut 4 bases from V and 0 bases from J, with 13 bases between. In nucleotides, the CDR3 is TGTGCCAGCAGTTTACCGGGACTCAGCTCCTACAATGAGCAGTTCTTC. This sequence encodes CASSLPGLSSYNEQFF.

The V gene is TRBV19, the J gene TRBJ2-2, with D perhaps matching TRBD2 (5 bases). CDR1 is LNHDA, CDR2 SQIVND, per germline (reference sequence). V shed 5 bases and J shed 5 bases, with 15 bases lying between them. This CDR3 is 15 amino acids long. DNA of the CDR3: TGTGCCAGTAGTTCGGTACGGGATCAGACCGGGGAGCTGTTTTTT. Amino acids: CASSSVRDQTGELFF.

The CDR3 DNA reads as TGTGCCAGCTCACCAAAAGGACAGGGGGCACTCGGGGCCAACGTCCTGACTTTC. Protein: CASSPKGQGALGANVLTF. This rearrangement joins TRBV18 to TRBJ2-6; 11 bases map to TRBD1. The junction had 7 bases not matched to a gene; V was cut back by 2 bases and J by 4 bases. The CDR3 consists of 18 residues. Germline V gene data show CDR1 as KGHSH and CDR2 as LQKENI.

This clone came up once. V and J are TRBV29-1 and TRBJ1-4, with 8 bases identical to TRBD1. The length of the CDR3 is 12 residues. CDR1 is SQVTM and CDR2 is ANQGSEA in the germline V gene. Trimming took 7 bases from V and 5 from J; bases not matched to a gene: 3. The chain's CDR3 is CSAWTGNEKLFF. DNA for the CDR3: TGCAGCGCGTGGACAGGGAATGAAAAACTGTTTTTT.

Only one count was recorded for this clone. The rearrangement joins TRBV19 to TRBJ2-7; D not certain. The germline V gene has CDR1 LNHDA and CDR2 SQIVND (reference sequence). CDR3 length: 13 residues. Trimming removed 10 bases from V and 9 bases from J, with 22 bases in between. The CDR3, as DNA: TGTGCCACCAGTATCGAGGCAGGTCGTCGGCAGTACTTC. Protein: CATSIEAGRRQYF.

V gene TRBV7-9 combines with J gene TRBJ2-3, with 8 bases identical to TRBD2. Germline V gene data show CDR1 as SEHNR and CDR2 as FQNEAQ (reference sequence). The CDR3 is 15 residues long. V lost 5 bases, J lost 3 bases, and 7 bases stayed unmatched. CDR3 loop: CASSPGLAKTDTQYF. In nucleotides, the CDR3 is TGTGCCAGCAGCCCTGGACTAGCAAAGACAGATACGCAGTATTTT.